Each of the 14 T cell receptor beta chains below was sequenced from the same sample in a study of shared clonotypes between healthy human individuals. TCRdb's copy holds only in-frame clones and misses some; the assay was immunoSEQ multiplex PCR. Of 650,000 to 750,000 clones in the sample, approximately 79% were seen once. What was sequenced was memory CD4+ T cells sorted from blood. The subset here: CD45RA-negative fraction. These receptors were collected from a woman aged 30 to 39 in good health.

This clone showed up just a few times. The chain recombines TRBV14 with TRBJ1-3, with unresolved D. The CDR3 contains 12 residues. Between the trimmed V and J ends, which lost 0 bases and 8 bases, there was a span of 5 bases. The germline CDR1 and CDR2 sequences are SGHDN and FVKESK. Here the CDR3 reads CASSQDGDTIYF. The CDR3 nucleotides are TGTGCCAGCAGCCAAGATGGGGACACCATATATTTT.

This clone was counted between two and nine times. The CDR3 bases are TGTGCCACCCGACCGAATAAAAACGTGAGCGGCGAGCAGTACTTC. Its protein product is CATRPNKNVSGEQYF. The chain recombines TRBV6-1 with TRBJ2-7, with D perhaps matching TRBD2 (5 bases). With 10 bases removed from V and 6 bases from J, the gap between germline ends came to 25 bases. CDR3 length: 15 amino acids. The germline gives CDR1 MNHNS, CDR2 SASEGT.

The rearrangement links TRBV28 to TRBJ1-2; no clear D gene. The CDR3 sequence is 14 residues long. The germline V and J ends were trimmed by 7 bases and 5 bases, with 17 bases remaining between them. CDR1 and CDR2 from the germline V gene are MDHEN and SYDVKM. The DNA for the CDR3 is TGTGCCAGCATCGATCAAAAGATTTTGTATGGCTACACCTTC. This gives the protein CASIDQKILYGYTF.

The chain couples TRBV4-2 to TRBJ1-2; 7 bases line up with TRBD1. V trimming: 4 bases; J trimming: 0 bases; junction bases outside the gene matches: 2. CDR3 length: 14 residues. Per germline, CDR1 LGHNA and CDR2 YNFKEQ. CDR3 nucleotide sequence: TGTGCCAGCAGCCCGGGACAGACTAACTATGGCTACACCTTC. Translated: CASSPGQTNYGYTF.

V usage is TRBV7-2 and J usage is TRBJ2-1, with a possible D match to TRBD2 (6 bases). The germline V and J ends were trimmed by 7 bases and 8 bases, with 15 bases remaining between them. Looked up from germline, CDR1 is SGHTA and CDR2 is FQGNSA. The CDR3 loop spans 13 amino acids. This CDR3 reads CASKSYSGDEQFF. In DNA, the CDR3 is TGTGCCAGCAAATCGTATTCGGGAGATGAGCAGTTCTTC.

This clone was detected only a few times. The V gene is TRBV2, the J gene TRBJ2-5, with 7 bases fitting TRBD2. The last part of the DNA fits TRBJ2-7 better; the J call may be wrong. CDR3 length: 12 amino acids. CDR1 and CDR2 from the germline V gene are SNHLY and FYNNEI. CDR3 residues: CASSPGTNEQYF. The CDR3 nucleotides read TGTGCCAGCAGCCCCGGGACTAACGAGCAGTACTTC.

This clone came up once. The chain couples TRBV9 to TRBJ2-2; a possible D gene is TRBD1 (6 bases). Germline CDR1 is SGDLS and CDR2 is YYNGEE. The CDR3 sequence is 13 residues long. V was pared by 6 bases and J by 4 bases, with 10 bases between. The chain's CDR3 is CASNTQGTGELFF. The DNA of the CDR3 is TGTGCCAGCAACACACAGGGCACCGGGGAGCTGTTTTTT. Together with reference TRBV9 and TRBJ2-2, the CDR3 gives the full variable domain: DSGVTQTPKHLITATGQRVTLRCSPRSGDLSVYWYQQSLDQGLQFLIQYYNGEERAKGNILERFSAQQFPDLHSELNLSSLELGDSALYFCASNTQGTGELFFGEGSRLTVL.

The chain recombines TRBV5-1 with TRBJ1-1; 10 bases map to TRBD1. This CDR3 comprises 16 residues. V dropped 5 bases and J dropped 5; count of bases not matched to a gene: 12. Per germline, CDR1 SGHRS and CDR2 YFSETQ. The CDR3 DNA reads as TGCGCCAGCAGAGAACAGTTAGGGACAGGGGTTACTGAAGCTTTCTTT. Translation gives CASREQLGTGVTEAFF.

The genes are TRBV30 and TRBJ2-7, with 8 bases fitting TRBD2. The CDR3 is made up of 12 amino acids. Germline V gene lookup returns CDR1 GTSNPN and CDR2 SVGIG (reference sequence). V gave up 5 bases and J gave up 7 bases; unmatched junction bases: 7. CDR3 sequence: CAWSRGGREQYF. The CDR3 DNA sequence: TGTGCCTGGTCCCGGGGGGGCAGGGAGCAGTACTTC.

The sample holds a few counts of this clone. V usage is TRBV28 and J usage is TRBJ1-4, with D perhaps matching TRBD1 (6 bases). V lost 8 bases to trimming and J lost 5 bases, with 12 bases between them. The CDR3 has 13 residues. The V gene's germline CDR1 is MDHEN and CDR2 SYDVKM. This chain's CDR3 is CASWDNWNEKLFF. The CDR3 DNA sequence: TGTGCCAGCTGGGACAATTGGAATGAAAAACTGTTTTTT. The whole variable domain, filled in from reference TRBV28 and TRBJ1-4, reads DVKVTQSSRYLVKRTGEKVFLECVQDMDHENMFWYRQDPGLGLRLIYFSYDVKMKEKGDIPEGYSVSREKKERFSLILESASTNQTSMYLCASWDNWNEKLFFGSGTQLSVL.

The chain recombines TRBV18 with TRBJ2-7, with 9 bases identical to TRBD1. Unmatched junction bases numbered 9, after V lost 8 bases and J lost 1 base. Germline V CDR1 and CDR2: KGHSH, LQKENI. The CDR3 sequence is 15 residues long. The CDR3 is CASSSGTGSSYEQYF. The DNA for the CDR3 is TGTGCCAGCAGTTCCGGGACAGGGTCTTCCTACGAGCAGTACTTC.

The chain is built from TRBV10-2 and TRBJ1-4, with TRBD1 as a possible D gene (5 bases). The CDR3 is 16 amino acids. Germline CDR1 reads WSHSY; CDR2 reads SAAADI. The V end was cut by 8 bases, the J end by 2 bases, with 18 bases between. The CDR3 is CASAESGGQTNEKLFF. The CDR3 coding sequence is TGCGCCAGCGCCGAGTCTGGGGGTCAGACTAATGAAAAACTGTTTTTT.

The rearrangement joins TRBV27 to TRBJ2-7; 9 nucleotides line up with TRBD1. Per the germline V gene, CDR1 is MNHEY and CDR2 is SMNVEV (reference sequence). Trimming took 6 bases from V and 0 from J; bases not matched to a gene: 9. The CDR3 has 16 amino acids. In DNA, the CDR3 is TGTGCCAGCAGCCGGACAGGGGCGGGATACTCCTACGAGCAGTACTTC. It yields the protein CASSRTGAGYSYEQYF.

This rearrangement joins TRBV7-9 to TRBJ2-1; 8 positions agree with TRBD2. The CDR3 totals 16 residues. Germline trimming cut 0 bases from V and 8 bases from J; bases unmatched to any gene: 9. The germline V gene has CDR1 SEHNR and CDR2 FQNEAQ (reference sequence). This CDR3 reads CASSLAPSGRVYEQFF. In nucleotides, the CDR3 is TGTGCCAGCAGCTTAGCGCCCAGCGGGAGAGTTTATGAGCAGTTCTTC.